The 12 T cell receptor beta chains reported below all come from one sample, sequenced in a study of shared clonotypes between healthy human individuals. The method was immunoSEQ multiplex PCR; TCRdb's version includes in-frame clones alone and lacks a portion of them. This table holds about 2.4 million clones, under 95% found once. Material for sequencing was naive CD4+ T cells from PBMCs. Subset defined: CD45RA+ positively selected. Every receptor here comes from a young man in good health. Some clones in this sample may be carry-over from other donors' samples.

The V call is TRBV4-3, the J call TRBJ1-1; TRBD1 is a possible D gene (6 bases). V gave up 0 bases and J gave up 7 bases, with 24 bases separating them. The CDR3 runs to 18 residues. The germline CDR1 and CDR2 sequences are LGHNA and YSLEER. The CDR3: CASSQDLRVRGERGEAFF. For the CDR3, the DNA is TGCGCCAGCAGCCAAGACCTGAGGGTGAGGGGGGAACGGGGTGAAGCTTTCTTT.

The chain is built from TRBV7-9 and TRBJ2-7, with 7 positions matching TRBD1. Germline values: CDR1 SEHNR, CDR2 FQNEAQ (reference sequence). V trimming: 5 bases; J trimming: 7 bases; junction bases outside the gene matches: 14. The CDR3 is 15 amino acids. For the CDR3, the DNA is TGTGCCAGCAGCCACACAGGGGCTTCCCTGCCGGAGCAGTACTTC. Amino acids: CASSHTGASLPEQYF.

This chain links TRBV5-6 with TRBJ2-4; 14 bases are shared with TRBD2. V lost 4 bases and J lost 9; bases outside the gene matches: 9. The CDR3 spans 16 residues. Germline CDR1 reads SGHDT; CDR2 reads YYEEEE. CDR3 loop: CASSPGTSGSRGIQYF. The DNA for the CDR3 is TGTGCCAGCAGCCCGGGGACTAGCGGGAGCCGCGGCATTCAGTACTTC.

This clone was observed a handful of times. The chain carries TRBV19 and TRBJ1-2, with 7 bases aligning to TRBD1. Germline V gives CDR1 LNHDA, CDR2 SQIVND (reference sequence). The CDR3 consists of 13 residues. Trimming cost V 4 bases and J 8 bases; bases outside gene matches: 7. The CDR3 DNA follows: TGTGCCAGTAGTAGATTGACAGGGCGCGGCTACACCTTC. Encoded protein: CASSRLTGRGYTF.

The CDR3 is CASSLIFSGIYEQYF. DNA for the CDR3: TGTGCCAGCAGCTTGATATTTAGCGGGATCTACGAGCAGTACTTC. The rearrangement uses TRBV7-6 and TRBJ2-7; 8 positions agree with TRBD2. The germline CDR1 and CDR2 sequences are SGHVS and FNYEAQ. With V trimmed by 3 bases and J by 3 bases, 7 bases remained unmatched. The CDR3 spans 15 residues.

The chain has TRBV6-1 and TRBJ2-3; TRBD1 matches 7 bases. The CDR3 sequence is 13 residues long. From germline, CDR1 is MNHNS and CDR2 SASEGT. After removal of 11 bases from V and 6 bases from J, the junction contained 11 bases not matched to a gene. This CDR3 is CAGRTGITDTQYF. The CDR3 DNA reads TGTGCCGGAAGGACAGGAATTACCGATACGCAGTATTTT.

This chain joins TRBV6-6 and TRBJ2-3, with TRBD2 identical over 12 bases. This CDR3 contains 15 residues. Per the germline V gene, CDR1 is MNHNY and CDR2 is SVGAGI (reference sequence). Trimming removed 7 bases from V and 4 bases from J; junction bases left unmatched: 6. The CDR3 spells CASKNLAGGSDTQYF. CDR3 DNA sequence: TGTGCCAGCAAAAATCTAGCGGGAGGGTCAGATACGCAGTATTTT.

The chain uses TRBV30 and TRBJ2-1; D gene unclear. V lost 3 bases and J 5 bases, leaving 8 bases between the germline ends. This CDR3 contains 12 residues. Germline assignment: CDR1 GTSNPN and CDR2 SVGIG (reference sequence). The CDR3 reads CAWRGHHNEQFF. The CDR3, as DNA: TGTGCCTGGAGGGGTCATCACAATGAGCAGTTCTTC.

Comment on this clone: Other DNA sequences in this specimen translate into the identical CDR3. This CDR3 reads CASSLDRTNTEAFF. CDR3 DNA sequence: TGCGCCAGCAGCTTGGACAGAACGAACACTGAAGCTTTCTTT. V is TRBV5-1 and J is TRBJ1-1; D gene unclear. Per the germline V gene, CDR1 is SGHRS and CDR2 is YFSETQ. Trimming left V 0 bases short and J 1 base short, with 7 bases between. This CDR3 contains 14 residues.

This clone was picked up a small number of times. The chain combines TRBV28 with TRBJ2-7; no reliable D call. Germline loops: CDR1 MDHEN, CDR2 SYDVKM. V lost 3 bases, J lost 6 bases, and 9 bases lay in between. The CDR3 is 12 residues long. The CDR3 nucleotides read TGTGCCAGCAGTTTTGTCAGGCCCGAGCAGTACTTC. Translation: CASSFVRPEQYF.

CDR3 region: CASSLAATYGYTF. CDR3 DNA: TGTGCCAGCAGCTTGGCTGCCACCTATGGCTACACCTTC. The chain links TRBV5-8 to TRBJ1-2; D remains unclear. The CDR3 has 13 residues. The germline V and J ends were trimmed by 0 bases and 4 bases, with 7 bases remaining between them. Germline values: CDR1 SGHTS, CDR2 YDEGEE.

CDR3 in amino acids: CASSPGAGGADTQYF. As DNA, the CDR3 is TGTGCCAGCAGCCCGGGGGCAGGGGGCGCGGATACGCAGTATTTT. The chain carries TRBV7-7 and TRBJ2-3, with 8 bases matching TRBD1. Germline V gene data show CDR1 as SSHAT and CDR2 as FNYEAQ (reference sequence). Trimming removed 5 bases from V and 6 bases from J; junction bases left unmatched: 10. The CDR3 runs to 15 residues.